The 21 T cell receptor beta chains reported below all come from one sample, sequenced in a study of cytomegalovirus exposure and HLA in healthy donors. The PCR ran on 60 Vbeta and 13 Jbeta primers. The method was immunoSEQ multiplex PCR; TCRdb's version includes in-frame clones alone and lacks a portion of them. Of more than 200,000 clones listed, roughly 85% are singletons. Sequencing used PBMCs. The receptor source for this set is a man aged 18 to 29 in good health and CMV-seronegative.

The chain combines TRBV25-1 with TRBJ2-7; 8 nucleotides align to TRBD1. This CDR3 has 14 amino acids. Germline values: CDR1 MGHDK, CDR2 SYGVNS. Trimming at V came to 4 bases and at J to 9 bases, leaving 11 bases not matched to a gene. The DNA of the CDR3 is TGTGCCAGCAGTGTCACAGGGGGGCAGGTAACGCAGTACTTC. This gives the protein CASSVTGGQVTQYF.

The chain is built from TRBV9 and TRBJ2-7; TRBD2 matches at 7 bases. This CDR3 has 15 amino acids. The V and J ends lost 0 bases and 7 bases, in that order; junction bases with no gene match: 10. Germline V CDR1 and CDR2: SGDLS, YYNGEE. CDR3: CASSVAGGPSEEQYF. DNA for the CDR3: TGTGCCAGCAGCGTAGCGGGAGGCCCCTCGGAGGAGCAGTACTTC.

The J gene is TRBJ2-1, the V gene TRBV10-3, with 9 bases lining up with TRBD2. Losses at the gene ends were 7 bases for V and 7 bases for J; bases not matched to a gene: 8. Germline V gene data show CDR1 as ENHRY and CDR2 as SYGVKD. This CDR3 has 14 amino acids. The CDR3 DNA is TGTGCCATCAATACTCTAGCGGGAACGAATGAGCAGTTCTTC. It specifies CAINTLAGTNEQFF.

This chain joins TRBV2 and TRBJ1-1, with 8 nucleotides matching TRBD1. V shed 4 bases, J shed 2 bases, and the junction held 3 bases outside the gene matches. This CDR3 spans 14 amino acids. CDR1 SNHLY and CDR2 FYNNEI come from the germline V gene. CDR3 sequence (DNA): TGTGCCAGCAGTGCAGGACAGGGCAACACTGAAGCTTTCTTT. Translated, it gives CASSAGQGNTEAFF.

V gene TRBV21-1 combines with J gene TRBJ2-1; TRBD2, the D gene given by the table, was not confirmed from the DNA. TRBV21-1 is noted as a pseudogene. There are 15 residues in the CDR3. The CDR3: CASSKFAGRCNEQFF. The DNA for the CDR3 is TGTGCCAGCAGCAAGTTTGCGGGGAGGTGTAATGAGCAGTTCTTC.

A single count supports this clone. Its ends do not fully match the called genes, so a read error is possible. This chain joins TRBV7-9 and TRBJ1-5; TRBD1 matches at 8 bases. The CDR3 contains 15 residues. Germline V CDR1 and CDR2: SEHNR, FQNEAQ (reference sequence). CDR3 amino acids: CSSSLGQGLNQPQHF. DNA for the CDR3: TGTTCCAGCAGCTTAGGACAGGGTCTCAATCAGCCCCAGCATTTT.

V and J are TRBV2 and TRBJ2-2; D is possibly TRBD1 (5 bases). There are 14 residues in the CDR3. The germline V and J ends were trimmed by 2 bases and 7 bases, with 11 bases remaining between them. Germline CDR1 SNHLY, CDR2 FYNNEI. CDR3 region: CASSERGSGGELFF. The CDR3 DNA follows: TGTGCCAGCAGTGAAAGGGGATCGGGCGGGGAGCTGTTTTTT.

The gene calls are TRBV6-5 and TRBJ1-2, with D maybe TRBD1 (6 bases). The CDR3 consists of 13 residues. The germline CDR1 and CDR2 sequences are MNHEY and SVGAGI. The ends were cut back, 5 bases at V and 8 bases at J, with 15 bases in the middle. CDR3 sequence (DNA): TGTGCCAGCAGTCCGGGGCGAAGGGGGGGCTACACCTTC. Translated: CASSPGRRGGYTF.

V is TRBV23-1 and J is TRBJ2-1; D is possibly TRBD2 (7 bases). TRBV23-1 is noted as an ORF with a role that remains uncertain. The CDR3 runs 15 residues. V dropped 3 bases and J dropped 3 bases, with 12 bases sitting between them. The CDR3 nucleotides are TGCGCCAGCAGTCATAAGGGGGAGGGCTACAATGAGCAGTTCTTC. Residues: CASSHKGEGYNEQFF.

The genes are TRBV14 and TRBJ1-2; TRBD1 agrees at 8 bases. Germline assignment: CDR1 SGHDN and CDR2 FVKESK. CDR3 length: 17 amino acids. V gave up 0 bases and J gave up 3 bases; unmatched junction bases: 9. The CDR3 here is CASSQDLPGQADYGYTF. The CDR3 coding sequence is TGTGCCAGCAGCCAAGATCTTCCGGGACAGGCTGACTATGGCTACACCTTC.

The V and J genes are TRBV7-3 and TRBJ2-1; no reliable D call. The V end was cut by 5 bases, the J end by 5 bases, with 7 bases between. Germline CDR1 and CDR2: SGHTA and FQGTGA. The CDR3 has 12 amino acids. The CDR3 reads CASSARDNEQFF. As DNA, the CDR3 is TGTGCCAGCAGCGCCCGGGACAATGAGCAGTTCTTC. Full variable domain (remainder filled in from reference TRBV7-3 and TRBJ2-1): GAGVSQTPSNKVTEKGKYVELRCDPISGHTALYWYRQSLGQGPEFLIYFQGTGAADDSGLPNDRFFAVRPEGSVSTLKIQRTERGDSAVYLCASSARDNEQFFGPGTRLTVL.

J is TRBJ2-1 and V is TRBV28; D not certain. CDR1 MDHEN and CDR2 SYDVKM come from the germline V gene. The CDR3 is made up of 12 amino acids. V was shortened by 3 bases and J by 9 bases, with 9 bases between the two germline ends. CDR3 in amino acids: CASSFRPVEQFF. CDR3 nucleotide sequence: TGTGCCAGCAGTTTCAGGCCTGTTGAGCAGTTCTTC.

This chain connects TRBV28 to TRBJ2-3, with D perhaps matching TRBD2 (5 bases). Germline V gives CDR1 MDHEN, CDR2 SYDVKM. The CDR3 is 15 residues long. The ends were cut back, 2 bases at V and 7 bases at J, with 16 bases in the middle. In DNA form, the CDR3 reads TGTGCCAGCAGTTTAGGCTGGGGTAGCGTAAATACGCAGTATTTT. Its protein product is CASSLGWGSVNTQYF.

The chain joins TRBV19 to TRBJ1-4; D unresolved. Germline values: CDR1 LNHDA, CDR2 SQIVND (reference sequence). V gave up 6 bases and J gave up 0 bases, with 8 bases separating them. The CDR3 totals 14 residues. The DNA of the CDR3 is TGTGCCAGTAGGAGAGAATCAACTAATGAAAAACTGTTTTTT. Translating gives CASRRESTNEKLFF. The whole variable domain, remainder taken from reference TRBV19 and TRBJ1-4, is DGGITQSPKYLFRKEGQNVTLSCEQNLNHDAMYWYRQDPGQGLRLIYYSQIVNDFQKGDIAEGYSVSREKKESFPLTVTSAQKNPTAFYLCASRRESTNEKLFFGSGTQLSVL.

This chain uses TRBV5-1 with TRBJ2-3; 8 bases are a match to TRBD1. J lost 9 bases, V lost 4 bases, and 10 bases had no gene match. Looked up from germline, CDR1 is SGHRS and CDR2 is YFSETQ. The CDR3 is made up of 14 amino acids. The CDR3 DNA reads TGCGCCAGCAGCCACAAACCGGGACAGGCGACGCAGTATTTT. Protein product: CASSHKPGQATQYF.

This clone was seen a handful of times. This rearrangement joins TRBV29-1 to TRBJ1-1; D perhaps matches TRBD1 (6 bases). Trimming stripped 1 base from V and 1 base from J, with 7 bases between. Germline V gene data show CDR1 as SQVTM and CDR2 as ANQGSEA. The CDR3 totals 13 residues. The CDR3 here is CSVEGQENTEAFF. CDR3 bases: TGCAGCGTTGAAGGACAGGAGAACACTGAAGCTTTCTTT.

V gene TRBV19 combines with J gene TRBJ1-5; TRBD1 aligns across 7 bases. With 2 bases clipped from V and 2 bases from J, the junction kept 15 bases outside the gene matches. The CDR3 spans 19 residues. Germline V gene lookup returns CDR1 LNHDA and CDR2 SQIVND (reference sequence). CDR3 sequence reads: CASSITIPGFGQGNQPQHF. Written as DNA, the CDR3 is TGTGCCAGTAGTATAACTATCCCGGGATTCGGACAGGGCAATCAGCCCCAGCATTTT. Full variable domain (remainder filled in from reference TRBV19 and TRBJ1-5): DGGITQSPKYLFRKEGQNVTLSCEQNLNHDAMYWYRQDPGQGLRLIYYSQIVNDFQKGDIAEGYSVSREKKESFPLTVTSAQKNPTAFYLCASSITIPGFGQGNQPQHFGDGTRLSIL.

J is TRBJ1-6 and V is TRBV5-1; 7 bases are a match to TRBD1. Germline V gene data show CDR1 as SGHRS and CDR2 as YFSETQ. After removal of 4 bases from V and 5 bases from J, the junction contained 6 bases not matched to a gene. The CDR3 loop spans 15 amino acids. The chain's CDR3 is CASSIGTANNSPLHF. As DNA, the CDR3 is TGCGCCAGCAGCATTGGGACAGCCAATAATTCACCCCTCCACTTT.

V gene TRBV9 combines with J gene TRBJ2-7; maybe TRBD2 (6 bases). The CDR3 runs 14 residues. The germline V and J ends were trimmed by 4 bases and 5 bases, with 16 bases remaining between them. Germline V CDR1 and CDR2: SGDLS, YYNGEE. CDR3 DNA: TGTGCCAGCAGCCTAGGAGGGAGGCTCGACGAGCAGTACTTC. Protein: CASSLGGRLDEQYF. The variable domain in full, completed from reference TRBV9 and TRBJ2-7, reads DSGVTQTPKHLITATGQRVTLRCSPRSGDLSVYWYQQSLDQGLQFLIQYYNGEERAKGNILERFSAQQFPDLHSELNLSSLELGDSALYFCASSLGGRLDEQYFGPGTRLTVT.

The rearrangement joins TRBV27 to TRBJ2-2; D might be TRBD2 (5 bases). The germline V and J ends were trimmed by 1 base and 4 bases, with 13 bases remaining between them. In germline, CDR1 is MNHEY, CDR2 SMNVEV (reference sequence). The length of the CDR3 is 16 residues. DNA of the CDR3: TGTGCCAGCAGTTTATTGGTCGGGGTCCTCACCGGGGAGCTGTTTTTT. Its protein product is CASSLLVGVLTGELFF.

This chain links TRBV27 with TRBJ2-7; 8 bases match TRBD1. This CDR3 is built from 15 residues. V trimming: 0 bases; J trimming: 3 bases; junction bases outside the gene matches: 4. CDR1 MNHEY and CDR2 SMNVEV come from the germline V gene (reference sequence). CDR3 DNA sequence: TGTGCCAGCAGTTTATCGGGGGACAGGCTCTACGAGCAGTACTTC. Encoded protein: CASSLSGDRLYEQYF.